This TCR beta chain appears in the sequencing data of a study of blood T cell repertoires in COVID-19. The germline CDR1 and CDR2 sequences are SGHDT and YYEEEE. The CDR3 runs to 13 residues. V was trimmed by 2 bases and J by 4 bases, leaving 7 bases between them. Profiled with immunoSEQ multiplex PCR; TCRdb holds only in-frame clones, not every one. The table includes some 310,000 clones, 90% detected once. The rearrangement uses TRBV5-6 and TRBJ1-5; D is unclear. The sequencing sample was made of peripheral blood. The receptor comes from a woman aged 30 to 39 with COVID-19, enrolled during active disease. The CDR3, as DNA: TGTGCCAGCAGCTTCGCCGGTAATCAGCCCCAGCATTTT. Encoded protein: CASSFAGNQPQHF.